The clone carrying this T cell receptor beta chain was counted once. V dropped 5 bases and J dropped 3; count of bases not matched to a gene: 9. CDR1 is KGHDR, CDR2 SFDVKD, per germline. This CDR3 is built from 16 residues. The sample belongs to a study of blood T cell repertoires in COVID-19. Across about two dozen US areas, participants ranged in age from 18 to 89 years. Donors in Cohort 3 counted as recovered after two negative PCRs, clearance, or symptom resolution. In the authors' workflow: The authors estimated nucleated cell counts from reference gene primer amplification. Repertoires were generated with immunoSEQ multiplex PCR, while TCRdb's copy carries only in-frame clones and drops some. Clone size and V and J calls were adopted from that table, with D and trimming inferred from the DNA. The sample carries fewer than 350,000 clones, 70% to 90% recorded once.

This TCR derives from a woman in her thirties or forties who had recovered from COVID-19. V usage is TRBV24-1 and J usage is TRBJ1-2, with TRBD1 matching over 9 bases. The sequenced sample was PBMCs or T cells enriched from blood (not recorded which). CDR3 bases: TGTGCCACCAGTGTCCGGGACAGGGCCCCCGACTATGGCTACACCTTC. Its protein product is CATSVRDRAPDYGYTF.